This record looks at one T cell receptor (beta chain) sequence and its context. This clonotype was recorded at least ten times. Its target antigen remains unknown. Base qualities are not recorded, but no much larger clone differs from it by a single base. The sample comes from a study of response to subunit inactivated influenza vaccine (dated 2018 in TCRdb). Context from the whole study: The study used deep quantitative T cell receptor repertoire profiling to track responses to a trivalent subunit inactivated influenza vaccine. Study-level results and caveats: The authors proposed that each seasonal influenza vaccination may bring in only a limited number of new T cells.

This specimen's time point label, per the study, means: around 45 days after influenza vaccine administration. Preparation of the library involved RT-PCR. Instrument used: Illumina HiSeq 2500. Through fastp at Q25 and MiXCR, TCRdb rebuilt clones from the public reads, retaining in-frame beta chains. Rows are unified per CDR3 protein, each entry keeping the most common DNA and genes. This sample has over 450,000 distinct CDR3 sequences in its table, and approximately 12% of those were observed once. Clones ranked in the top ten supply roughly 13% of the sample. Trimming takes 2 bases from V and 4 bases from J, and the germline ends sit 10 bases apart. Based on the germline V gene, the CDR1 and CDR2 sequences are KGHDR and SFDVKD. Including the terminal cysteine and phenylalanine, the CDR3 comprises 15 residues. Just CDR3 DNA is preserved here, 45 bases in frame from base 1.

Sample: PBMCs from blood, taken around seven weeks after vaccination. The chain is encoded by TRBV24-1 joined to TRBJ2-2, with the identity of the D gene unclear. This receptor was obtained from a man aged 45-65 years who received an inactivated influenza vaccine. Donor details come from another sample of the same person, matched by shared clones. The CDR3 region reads CATSDWSWGTGELFF. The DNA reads TGTGCCACCAGTGATTGGAGTTGGGGCACCGGGGAGCTGTTTTTT.